Shown below are 27 T cell receptor beta chains from a single sample sequenced in a study of vaccination and CD4 T cells after COVID-19. These receptors lack a known antigen. Treatment denoted: roughly 10-day PBMC culture with coronavirus spike peptide pools or control peptides (ViraFEST assay). Sequenced with the Oncomine TCR Beta short-read assay was DNA taken from cultured CD4+ T cells. MiXCR was run by TCRdb on the PCR reads, yielding one entry per CDR3 protein. Of about 8,300 distinct CDR3 sequences listed, more than 55% are singletons. The sequenced sample was CD4+ T cells from blood, cultured in vitro. The receptors shown here come from a human donor who had recovered from COVID-19.

The J gene is TRBJ1-1, the V gene TRBV7-2; perhaps TRBD1 as D (6 bases). Trimming removed 2 bases at V and 0 bases at J, with 10 bases between. Germline CDR1 reads SGHTA; CDR2 reads FQGNSA. The CDR3 totals 15 residues. DNA of the CDR3: TGTGCCAGCAGCTTATACGGGGGCCTGAACACTGAAGCTTTCTTT. Encoded protein: CASSLYGGLNTEAFF.

The genes are TRBV25-1 and TRBJ1-1, with 7 bases aligning to TRBD1. Germline lookup yields CDR1 MGHDK and CDR2 SYGVNS. J was trimmed by 2 bases and V by 0 bases; bases with no gene match: 3. The CDR3 consists of 15 residues. Here the CDR3 reads CASSEYGTVNTEAFF. The CDR3 nucleotides read TGTGCCAGCAGTGAATACGGGACAGTAAACACTGAAGCTTTCTTT.

The rearrangement uses TRBV2 and TRBJ1-3; weak D call: TRBD1 (5 bases). The CDR3 is 11 amino acids. Looked up from germline, CDR1 is SNHLY and CDR2 is FYNNEI. The V and J ends lost 8 bases and 8 bases respectively, with 10 bases between them. The CDR3 nucleotides are TGTGCCAGCTCCTTGGGGGACACCATATATTTT. Amino acids: CASSLGDTIYF.

The CDR3 bases are TGCAGTGCCTGGGACTTGATCACAGATACGCAGTATTTT. It specifies CSAWDLITDTQYF. V gene TRBV20-1 combines with J gene TRBJ2-3; D is possibly TRBD2 (6 bases). V lost 6 bases to trimming and J lost 2 bases, with 12 bases between them. The germline gives CDR1 DFQATT, CDR2 SNEGSKA (reference sequence). The CDR3 totals 13 residues.

This clonotype was detected a few times. The chain has TRBV27 and TRBJ1-2, with TRBD1 as a possible D gene (5 bases). V dropped 6 bases and J dropped 0 bases, with 14 bases sitting between them. Germline V lookup: CDR1 MNHEY, CDR2 SMNVEV (reference sequence). The CDR3 length is 15 residues. In DNA form, the CDR3 reads TGTGCCAGCAGGGGGGGAATTTTGGCTAACTATGGCTACACCTTC. It translates to CASRGGILANYGYTF.

This chain joins TRBV19 and TRBJ2-3, with a weak D call TRBD1 (6 bases). The germline gives CDR1 LNHDA, CDR2 SQIVND (reference sequence). V shed 4 bases and J shed 0 bases, with 8 bases lying between them. CDR3 length equals 14 residues. CDR3 protein: CASSTTGSTDTQYF. DNA of the CDR3: TGTGCCAGTAGTACAACAGGGAGCACAGATACGCAGTATTTT.

This sequence joins TRBV5-1 and TRBJ1-1; possible D gene TRBD1, 6 bases. The germline CDR1 and CDR2 sequences are SGHRS and YFSETQ. This CDR3 spans 13 amino acids. Trimming shortened V by 5 bases and J by 4 bases, and 12 bases separated the two germline ends. Here the CDR3 reads CASSRGGSTEAFF. For the CDR3, the DNA is TGCGCCAGCAGTAGAGGGGGGTCCACTGAAGCTTTCTTT.

The CDR3: CASSLGGVVGEAFF. DNA of the CDR3: TGTGCCAGCAGCTTAGGTGGGGTGGTGGGTGAAGCTTTCTTT. The chain combines TRBV7-2 with TRBJ1-1; D is unclear. V lost 1 base, J lost 7 bases, and 13 bases lay in between. The germline V gene encodes CDR1 SGHTA and CDR2 FQGNSA. The CDR3 spans 14 residues.

The chain couples TRBV6-2 or TRBV6-3 to TRBJ1-2; no firm D call. The CDR3 sequence is 12 residues long. From germline, CDR1 is MNHEY and CDR2 SVGEGT. V was trimmed by 2 bases and J by 8 bases, leaving 9 bases between them. Here the CDR3 reads CASSYRYRGYTF. CDR3 coding DNA: TGTGCCAGCAGTTACAGATATAGGGGCTACACCTTC.

This clonotype is classed as medium-sized (0.01 to 0.1%). The chain has TRBV20-1 and TRBJ1-5; 8 positions match TRBD1. Trimming cost V 6 bases and J 5 bases; bases outside gene matches: 9. The CDR3 length is 14 residues. CDR1 is DFQATT, CDR2 SNEGSKA, per germline (reference sequence). CDR3 in DNA: TGCAGTGCGATCGATGGGACAGGTGATCAGCCCCAGCATTTT. Encoded protein: CSAIDGTGDQPQHF.

This chain joins TRBV28 and TRBJ2-5; D not resolved. This CDR3 region has 14 residues. Germline-derived CDR1 and CDR2 are MDHEN and SYDVKM. Trimming stripped 0 bases from V and 2 bases from J, with 7 bases between. For the CDR3, the DNA is TGTGCCAGCAGTTTATGGAAGGAACAAGAGACCCAGTACTTC. Protein product: CASSLWKEQETQYF.

CDR3 coding DNA: TGCAGTGCTAGAGGCAGCAGGAACGTTCAAGTCTACACCTTC. This encodes CSARGSRNVQVYTF. This chain links TRBV20-1 with TRBJ1-2; no definite D call. The CDR3 is made up of 14 amino acids. Germline V lookup: CDR1 DFQATT, CDR2 SNEGSKA (reference sequence). V was clipped by 1 base and J by 10 bases, with 19 bases between them.

V is TRBV2 and J is TRBJ2-1; 8 bases agree with TRBD1. V lost 7 bases, J lost 7 bases, and 9 bases stayed unmatched. The CDR3 sequence is 14 residues long. Germline V gene lookup returns CDR1 SNHLY and CDR2 FYNNEI. CDR3 protein: CASIGQGSLNEQFF. The CDR3 nucleotides read TGTGCCAGCATTGGACAGGGAAGTTTAAATGAGCAGTTCTTC. Full variable domain (remainder filled in from reference TRBV2 and TRBJ2-1): EPEVTQTPSHQVTQMGQEVILRCVPISNHLYFYWYRQILGQKVEFLVSFYNNEISEKSEIFDDQFSVERPDGSNFTLKIRSTKLEDSAMYFCASIGQGSLNEQFFGPGTRLTVL.

V is TRBV7-2 and J is TRBJ1-5; TRBD1 matches at 12 bases. CDR1 and CDR2 (germline): SGHTA, FQGNSA. This CDR3 has 16 residues. V gave up 4 bases and J gave up 6 bases; unmatched junction bases: 7. The CDR3 region has the DNA TGTGCCAGCAGCTATGGGACAGGGGGCGACGGTCAGCCCCAGCATTTT. This codes for CASSYGTGGDGQPQHF.

This clonotype showed up just a few times. The chain recombines TRBV20-1 with TRBJ1-1, with D possibly TRBD1 on 5 matching bases. V was shortened by 3 bases and J by 0 bases, with 20 bases between the two germline ends. This CDR3 has 17 amino acids. Germline CDR1 reads DFQATT; CDR2 reads SNEGSKA (reference sequence). The CDR3 region is CSASSGRVDYMNTEAFF. The DNA of the CDR3 is TGCAGTGCTAGTTCGGGCAGGGTTGATTATATGAACACTGAAGCTTTCTTT.

This clonotype is termed large (0.1 to 1%). The chain is built from TRBV7-2 and TRBJ2-5; D not resolved. With 3 bases removed from V and 4 bases from J, the gap between germline ends came to 9 bases. The CDR3 consists of 13 residues. Germline V lookup: CDR1 SGHTA, CDR2 FQGNSA. CDR3 loop: CASSFTGGETQYF. The CDR3 DNA follows: TGTGCCAGCAGCTTCACGGGTGGAGAGACCCAGTACTTC.

V and J are TRBV5-4 and TRBJ1-4, with a tentative D call TRBD1 (5 bases). The CDR3 totals 14 residues. From germline, CDR1 is SGHNT and CDR2 YYREEE (reference sequence). Trimming took 5 bases from V and 8 from J, leaving 16 bases between them. The CDR3 protein is CASSSVGVEEKLFF. In nucleotides, the CDR3 is TGTGCCAGCAGTTCCGTGGGGGTAGAGGAAAAACTGTTTTTT.

J is TRBJ2-1 and V is TRBV24-1, with D perhaps matching TRBD1 or TRBD2 (5 bases each). Germline CDR1 reads KGHDR; CDR2 reads SFDVKD. CDR3 length equals 11 residues. The V gene lost 3 bases and the J gene lost 10 bases, with 6 bases spanning the gap. CDR3 sequence (DNA): TGTGCCACCAGTGATAGGGACGAGCAGTTCTTC. It is translated as CATSDRDEQFF.

The rearrangement links TRBV7-9 to TRBJ2-1, with 10 nucleotides matching TRBD1. Trimming took 9 bases from V and 7 from J; bases not matched to a gene: 12. The CDR3 sequence is 15 residues long. CDR1 and CDR2 from the germline V gene are SEHNR and FQNEAQ (reference sequence). CDR3 amino acids: CASSPWDRGLNEQFF. CDR3 sequence (DNA): TGTGCCAGTTCCCCGTGGGACAGGGGTCTGAATGAGCAGTTCTTC. The complete variable domain, with remaining parts taken from reference TRBV7-9 and TRBJ2-1, reads DTGVSQNPRHKITKRGQNVTFRCDPISEHNRLYWYRQTLGQGPEFLTYFQNEAQLEKSRLLSDRFSAERPKGSFSTLEIQRTEQGDSAMYLCASSPWDRGLNEQFFGPGTRLTVL.

The chain uses TRBV7-9 and TRBJ2-1; 12 nucleotides match TRBD2. The ends lost 5 bases at V and 2 bases at J; junction bases unmatched: 1. Germline V gene data show CDR1 as SEHNR and CDR2 as FQNEAQ (reference sequence). The CDR3 sequence is 15 residues long. CDR3 sequence (DNA): TGTGCCAGCAGCGCTAGCGGGGGGGCCTACAATGAGCAGTTCTTC. The encoded protein is CASSASGGAYNEQFF. Using reference TRBV7-9 and TRBJ2-1 for the parts outside the CDR3, the full variable domain is DTGVSQNPRHKITKRGQNVTFRCDPISEHNRLYWYRQTLGQGPEFLTYFQNEAQLEKSRLLSDRFSAERPKGSFSTLEIQRTEQGDSAMYLCASSASGGAYNEQFFGPGTRLTVL.

V gene TRBV7-9 combines with J gene TRBJ1-6; D gene uncertain. Per germline, CDR1 SEHNR and CDR2 FQNEAQ (reference sequence). This CDR3 has 19 residues. V lost 5 bases, J lost 5 bases, and 25 bases lay in between. The CDR3 loop reads CASSRIRAVSGQDNSPLHF. The CDR3 DNA reads TGTGCCAGCAGCCGGATTAGGGCAGTCTCAGGTCAAGATAATTCACCCCTCCACTTT.

This clonotype occurred a few times. The V gene is TRBV24-1, the J gene TRBJ1-5, with D uncertain. Germline CDR1 is KGHDR and CDR2 is SFDVKD. Trimming stripped 3 bases from V and 3 bases from J, with 2 bases between. CDR3 size: 12 residues. The CDR3 sequence is CATSDPNQPQHF. The DNA of the CDR3 is TGTGCCACCAGTGATCCCAATCAGCCCCAGCATTTT.

The V and J genes are TRBV24-1 and TRBJ2-3, with no clear D. Between the trimmed V and J ends, which lost 2 bases and 2 bases, there was a span of 10 bases. CDR3 length equals 15 residues. Per the germline V gene, CDR1 is KGHDR and CDR2 is SFDVKD. CDR3 sequence reads: CATSDSAQPTDTQYF. CDR3 nucleotides: TGTGCCACCAGTGATTCAGCCCAACCCACAGATACGCAGTATTTT.

This clonotype was seen more than once but under ten times. The J gene is TRBJ1-3, the V gene TRBV20-1; no clear D. V was cut by 5 bases and J by 4 bases, with 15 bases left in between. The CDR3 contains 14 residues. Per the germline V gene, CDR1 is DFQATT and CDR2 is SNEGSKA (reference sequence). CDR3 sequence: CSAPLRARGNTIYF. CDR3 nucleotides: TGCAGTGCTCCCCTAAGGGCGCGGGGAAACACCATATATTTT.

The chain carries TRBV20-1 and TRBJ2-3, with D possibly being TRBD2 (6 bases). With 3 bases removed from V and 7 bases from J, the gap between germline ends came to 17 bases. CDR3 length equals 14 residues. Germline values: CDR1 DFQATT, CDR2 SNEGSKA (reference sequence). The CDR3 region is CSARQWRDLNTQYF. CDR3 DNA sequence: TGCAGTGCTAGGCAGTGGCGGGACTTGAATACGCAGTATTTT.

The chain couples TRBV6-5 to TRBJ1-2, with D perhaps matching TRBD1 (5 bases). CDR3 length: 17 amino acids. The germline CDR1 and CDR2 sequences are MNHEY and SVGAGI. The V gene lost 3 bases and the J gene lost 4 bases, with 21 bases spanning the gap. Written as DNA, the CDR3 is TGTGCCAGCAGTTATGGGGCAAGTACACCGGCGGGCTATGGCTACACCTTC. Its translation: CASSYGASTPAGYGYTF.

Only a few counts were recorded for this clonotype. This chain joins TRBV19 and TRBJ2-2; 9 bases map to TRBD2. This CDR3 region has 16 residues. Trimming took 7 bases from V and 5 from J; bases not matched to a gene: 11. Germline V lookup: CDR1 LNHDA, CDR2 SQIVND (reference sequence). CDR3 protein: CASTSGTPAGTGELFF. The CDR3 bases are TGTGCCAGTACTAGCGGGACCCCGGCGGGGACCGGGGAGCTGTTTTTT. The entire variable domain, with the rest obtained from reference TRBV19 and TRBJ2-2, is as follows: DGGITQSPKYLFRKEGQNVTLSCEQNLNHDAMYWYRQDPGQGLRLIYYSQIVNDFQKGDIAEGYSVSREKKESFPLTVTSAQKNPTAFYLCASTSGTPAGTGELFFGEGSRLTVL.